The 27 T cell receptor beta chains in this list originate from one sample, sequenced in a study of shared clonotypes between healthy human individuals. Profiled with immunoSEQ multiplex PCR; TCRdb holds only in-frame clones, not every one. The sample consists of millions of clones, roughly 91% of them appearing once. CD45RO-negative, CCR7-selected cells formed the naive CD8 fraction, which excluded terminally differentiated effector memory CD45RA+ cells. The material sequenced was naive CD8+ T cells from PBMCs. The receptors were gathered from a man aged 18 to 29 in good health. Some clones in this sample may be carry-over from other donors' samples.

For this clone: The identical CDR3 is also encoded by other nucleotide sequences in the sample. The rearrangement uses TRBV27 and TRBJ2-7; the D gene is possibly TRBD2 (5 bases). Germline CDR1 is MNHEY and CDR2 is SMNVEV (reference sequence). The CDR3 consists of 14 residues. The V end lost 3 bases, the J end lost 0 bases, and 9 bases lay between the germline ends. The CDR3 coding sequence is TGTGCCAGCAGTTTTGAGGGTCCCTCCTACGAGCAGTACTTC. Its protein product is CASSFEGPSYEQYF.

The CDR3 spells CATLSRRAGTGELFF. For the CDR3, the DNA is TGTGCCACCCTTAGCCGGAGGGCTGGCACCGGGGAGCTGTTTTTT. V and J are TRBV19 and TRBJ2-2, with D maybe TRBD2 (6 bases). V lost 10 bases and J lost 4, with 19 bases in between. The V gene's germline CDR1 is LNHDA and CDR2 SQIVND (reference sequence). The length of the CDR3 is 15 residues.

This chain joins TRBV30 and TRBJ2-7, with D possibly matching TRBD1 (6 bases). The CDR3 length is 14 residues. The germline V and J ends were trimmed by 3 bases and 3 bases, with 15 bases remaining between them. Germline values: CDR1 GTSNPN, CDR2 SVGIG (reference sequence). CDR3 coding DNA: TGTGCCTGGAGCCGGACAGCGGCATACTACGAGCAGTACTTC. Translated: CAWSRTAAYYEQYF.

The V call is TRBV2, the J call TRBJ2-7; 8 positions agree with TRBD1. After removal of 6 bases from V and 3 bases from J, the junction contained 7 bases not matched to a gene. Germline CDR1 reads SNHLY; CDR2 reads FYNNEI. CDR3 length: 14 residues. This chain's CDR3 is CASRDRQGLYEQYF. The CDR3 DNA follows: TGTGCCAGCAGGGACCGACAGGGGCTCTACGAGCAGTACTTC.

Notes on this clone: The CDR3 does not close with the conserved phenylalanine or tryptophan, likely indicating a read error. No DNA is shown, since the ends of the CDR3 on it are uncertain; the CDR3 is the one TCRdb lists. The rearrangement joins TRBV6-8 to TRBJ2-7; TRBD1 reflects the table's D call only, with no check against the DNA. Germline assignment: CDR1 MNHGY and CDR2 SAAAGT. The CDR3 sequence runs 8 residues, both termini included. This CDR3 is CAGIGDAA.

The chain carries TRBV6-5 and TRBJ2-2, with D unclear. This CDR3 contains 14 residues. V was trimmed by 2 bases and J by 7 bases, leaving 11 bases between them. Germline CDR1 MNHEY, CDR2 SVGAGI. The CDR3 coding sequence is TGTGCCAGCAGTTACCTGGGAATCGGCGGGGAGCTGTTTTTT. It specifies CASSYLGIGGELFF.

The gene calls are TRBV10-3 and TRBJ1-3; a possible D gene is TRBD1 (6 bases). The CDR3 is 16 amino acids. Trimming stripped 3 bases from V and 4 bases from J, with 16 bases between. CDR1 ENHRY and CDR2 SYGVKD come from the germline V gene. The CDR3 sequence: CAISDSPGATGNTIYF. The CDR3 DNA reads TGTGCCATCAGTGATTCCCCAGGGGCGACCGGAAACACCATATATTTT.

The chain employs TRBV5-1 and TRBJ1-2; tentatively, D is TRBD1 (6 bases). The CDR3 is made up of 16 amino acids. The V and J ends lost 4 bases and 8 bases respectively, with 24 bases between them. Germline V CDR1 and CDR2: SGHRS, YFSETQ. CDR3 sequence: CASSRHDSNRVWGYTF. CDR3 DNA sequence: TGCGCCAGCAGCCGGCATGACAGTAACAGGGTATGGGGCTACACCTTC.

The V gene is TRBV4-1, the J gene TRBJ2-7; 8 bases line up with TRBD1. The trim removed 3 bases at V and 3 bases at J, leaving 10 bases unmatched. This CDR3 region has 16 residues. The germline V gene has CDR1 MGHRA and CDR2 YSYEKL. CDR3 residues: CASSQSRQGLGYEQYF. The CDR3, as DNA: TGCGCCAGCAGCCAGTCAAGACAGGGGCTGGGCTACGAGCAGTACTTC.

J is TRBJ1-1 and V is TRBV29-1; TRBD1 is a possible D gene (5 bases). Between the trimmed V and J ends, which lost 3 bases and 2 bases, there was a span of 13 bases. The CDR3 consists of 14 residues. CDR1 is SQVTM and CDR2 is ANQGSEA in the germline V gene. The CDR3 DNA follows: TGCAGCGTTGACTCCCGGGACCCAAACACTGAAGCTTTCTTT. It specifies CSVDSRDPNTEAFF. Supplemented by reference TRBV29-1 and TRBJ1-1, the full variable domain reads SAVISQKPSRDICQRGTSLTIQCQVDSQVTMMFWYRQQPGQSLTLIATANQGSEATYESGFVIDKFPISRPNLTFSTLTVSNMSPEDSSIYLCSVDSRDPNTEAFFGQGTRLTVV.

This clone was counted between two and nine times. J is TRBJ1-3 and V is TRBV9; D unresolved. Germline V gene data show CDR1 as SGDLS and CDR2 as YYNGEE. The length of the CDR3 is 12 residues. With 4 bases removed from V and 4 bases from J, the gap between germline ends came to 6 bases. Written as DNA, the CDR3 is TGTGCCAGCAGCCCTTCCGGAAACACCATATATTTT. Translating gives CASSPSGNTIYF. Supplemented by reference TRBV9 and TRBJ1-3, the full variable domain reads DSGVTQTPKHLITATGQRVTLRCSPRSGDLSVYWYQQSLDQGLQFLIQYYNGEERAKGNILERFSAQQFPDLHSELNLSSLELGDSALYFCASSPSGNTIYFGEGSWLTVV.

This clone appeared a few times. V usage is TRBV27 and J usage is TRBJ2-2; 8 bases are a match to TRBD2. Germline loops: CDR1 MNHEY, CDR2 SMNVEV (reference sequence). Trimming took 3 bases from V and 0 from J; bases not matched to a gene: 6. The CDR3 runs to 17 residues. CDR3 bases: TGTGCCAGCAGTTTTTCAGCGGGAGATGCGAACACCGGGGAGCTGTTTTTT. Translated, it gives CASSFSAGDANTGELFF.

The chain is built from TRBV6-7 and TRBJ1-5; D unresolved. TRBV6-7 is an open reading frame whose function is uncertain. This CDR3 has 14 residues. Trimming cost V 6 bases and J 6 bases, with 15 bases left between them. In DNA form, the CDR3 reads TGTGCCAGCAGAACTTCGGGAGTGGGTCAGCCCCAGCATTTT. The encoded protein is CASRTSGVGQPQHF.

This rearrangement joins TRBV6-5 to TRBJ2-7; 11 bases agree with TRBD2. The CDR3 extends over 16 amino acids. Trimming removed 3 bases from V and 2 bases from J; junction bases left unmatched: 6. Germline V gene data show CDR1 as MNHEY and CDR2 as SVGAGI. CDR3: CASSYGSSGRAYEQYF. CDR3 bases: TGTGCCAGCAGTTATGGTAGTAGCGGGAGGGCCTACGAGCAGTACTTC.

The gene calls are TRBV6-6 and TRBJ2-3; D possibly corresponds to TRBD1 (6 bases). The CDR3 contains 15 residues. Germline V gene lookup returns CDR1 MNHNY and CDR2 SVGAGI (reference sequence). V lost 2 bases and J lost 2, with 11 bases in between. The CDR3 reads CASSYRDRYTDTQYF. The CDR3 bases are TGTGCCAGCAGTTACAGAGACAGGTACACAGATACGCAGTATTTT.

The table lists this clone with a few counts. The chain carries TRBV28 and TRBJ1-1, with a weak D call TRBD1 (6 bases). The CDR3 totals 14 residues. Germline loops: CDR1 MDHEN, CDR2 SYDVKM. Trimming took off 4 bases at V and 1 base at J, with 10 bases between the two ends. The CDR3 DNA is TGTGCCAGCAGTTCGGACAGCCCGAACACTGAAGCTTTCTTT. Translation gives CASSSDSPNTEAFF.

The chain recombines TRBV19 with TRBJ2-5; 12 nucleotides line up with TRBD2. Per germline, CDR1 LNHDA and CDR2 SQIVND (reference sequence). The V gene end was trimmed by 6 bases and the J gene end by 4 bases; junction bases not matched to a gene: 6. This CDR3 comprises 15 residues. This CDR3 is CASSGAGLAGETQYF. The CDR3 region has the DNA TGTGCCAGTAGCGGAGCGGGACTAGCGGGAGAGACCCAGTACTTC.

The chain links TRBV5-1 to TRBJ2-7; TRBD1 agrees at 9 bases. The CDR3 length is 15 residues. After removal of 3 bases from V and 3 bases from J, the junction contained 7 bases not matched to a gene. CDR1 SGHRS and CDR2 YFSETQ come from the germline V gene. For the CDR3, the DNA is TGCGCCAGCAGCTCCAAACGACAGGGGGGCTACGAGCAGTACTTC. Translating it yields CASSSKRQGGYEQYF.

The CDR3 reads CASSLIGSLSYNEQFF. CDR3 in DNA: TGTGCCAGCAGTTTAATAGGGAGTCTCTCCTACAATGAGCAGTTCTTC. The chain couples TRBV27 to TRBJ2-1; maybe TRBD2 (5 bases). CDR1 is MNHEY and CDR2 is SMNVEV in the germline V gene (reference sequence). The CDR3 consists of 16 residues. Trimming pared 2 bases from V and 0 bases from J, leaving 11 bases between.

In the case of this clone: Other DNA sequences in the same sample also yield this CDR3. The chain recombines TRBV27 with TRBJ1-2; 7 bases fit TRBD1. The CDR3 length is 12 residues. Germline loops: CDR1 MNHEY, CDR2 SMNVEV (reference sequence). The V and J ends lost 6 bases and 5 bases, in that order; junction bases with no gene match: 3. The CDR3 sequence is CASRQGGYGYTF. DNA for the CDR3: TGTGCCAGCAGGCAGGGGGGGTATGGCTACACCTTC.

This chain links TRBV9 with TRBJ1-2; the D is unclear. Germline V lookup: CDR1 SGDLS, CDR2 YYNGEE. Trimming removed 6 bases at V and 4 bases at J, with 13 bases between. The CDR3 has 13 amino acids. The CDR3 loop reads CASTQEGVYGYTF. DNA for the CDR3: TGTGCCAGCACCCAGGAGGGAGTCTATGGCTACACCTTC.

The rearrangement links TRBV6-1 to TRBJ2-7; possibly TRBD1 for D (5 bases). The CDR3 is made up of 13 amino acids. The V end lost 3 bases, the J end lost 6 bases, and 12 bases lay between the germline ends. Germline lookup yields CDR1 MNHNS and CDR2 SASEGT. CDR3 coding DNA: TGTGCCAGCAGTGAGCAGGGCTGGGGCGAGCAGTACTTC. Its protein is CASSEQGWGEQYF.

This clone showed up just once. The chain combines TRBV28 with TRBJ2-7; D ambiguous. Trimming cost V 5 bases and J 3 bases, with 11 bases left between them. Germline V gene lookup returns CDR1 MDHEN and CDR2 SYDVKM. CDR3 length: 13 residues. The CDR3 DNA is TGTGCCAGCAGTAATTTTGTCAACTACGAGCAGTACTTC. Residues: CASSNFVNYEQYF.

Of note for this clone: Other DNA sequences in the same sample also yield this CDR3. The chain combines TRBV19 with TRBJ2-7; TRBD2 agrees at 8 bases. Germline CDR1 is LNHDA and CDR2 is SQIVND (reference sequence). V lost 2 bases to trimming and J lost 0 bases; unmatched junction nucleotides: 0. CDR3 length: 14 residues. CDR3 coding DNA: TGTGCCAGTAGTATAAGCGGGAGCTCCTACGAGCAGTACTTC. Its translation: CASSISGSSYEQYF.

The genes are TRBV21-1 and TRBJ2-5; the tabulated D call, TRBD1, remains unverified against the DNA. TRBV21-1 is annotated as a pseudogene. The CDR3 runs to 14 residues. CDR3 sequence (DNA): TGTGCCAGCAGCATTAAGACAGGAGGCGAGACCCAGTACTTC. This encodes CASSIKTGGETQYF.

The chain couples TRBV6-1 to TRBJ1-5; D possibly corresponds to TRBD1 (5 bases). V lost 9 bases to trimming and J lost 2 bases, with 17 bases between them. This CDR3 is built from 15 residues. CDR1 is MNHNS and CDR2 is SASEGT in the germline V gene. The CDR3 DNA is TGTGCCAGTTTAATAAGAGACAGAGGCAATCAGCCCCAGCATTTT. Protein sequence: CASLIRDRGNQPQHF.

This clone was seen a few times. V is TRBV13 and J is TRBJ1-1; TRBD1 matches 10 bases. Germline CDR1 and CDR2: PRHDT and FYEKMQ (reference sequence). This CDR3 contains 16 residues. V lost 5 bases to trimming and J lost 1 base; unmatched junction nucleotides: 7. CDR3 coding DNA: TGTGCCAGCAGCCAGCGACGACAGGGGGCGAACACTGAAGCTTTCTTT. This translates into CASSQRRQGANTEAFF. The complete variable domain, with remaining parts taken from reference TRBV13 and TRBJ1-1, reads AAGVIQSPRHLIKEKRETATLKCYPIPRHDTVYWYQQGPGQDPQFLISFYEKMQSDKGSIPDRFSAQQFSDYHSELNMSSLELGDSALYFCASSQRRQGANTEAFFGQGTRLTVV.